This entry concerns a single T cell receptor beta chain. The entry originates in a study of patients and donors after allogeneic stem cell transplantation. Germline CDR1 and CDR2: SGHRS and YFSETQ. The CDR3 loop spans 16 amino acids. V lost 3 bases to trimming and J lost 0 bases; unmatched junction nucleotides: 8. Via MiXCR, TCRdb re-called the RT-PCR reads, giving one row per CDR3 protein. Seen here are 80,000 to 90,000 distinct CDR3 sequences, 48% observed once, and the top ten hold under 70%. J is TRBJ1-1 and V is TRBV5-1; 7 bases are shared with TRBD1. Sequencing was carried out using blood, either unsorted or a sorted T cell fraction (not recorded which). This clonotype was sampled from a human donor who was either an allogeneic HSCT recipient or a stem cell or donor lymphocyte infusion donor (not recorded which). It is not recorded whose cells these are; they may come from a transplant donor. CDR3 DNA: TGCGCCAGCAGCTATGGGACAGTGGTAATGAACACTGAAGCTTTCTTT. Translating gives CASSYGTVVMNTEAFF. Full variable domain (outside the CDR3, taken from reference TRBV5-1 and TRBJ1-1): KAGVTQTPRYLIKTRGQQVTLSCSPISGHRSVSWYQQTPGQGLQFLFEYFSETQRNKGNFPGRFSGRQFSNSRSEMNVSTLELGDSALYLCASSYGTVVMNTEAFFGQGTRLTVV.